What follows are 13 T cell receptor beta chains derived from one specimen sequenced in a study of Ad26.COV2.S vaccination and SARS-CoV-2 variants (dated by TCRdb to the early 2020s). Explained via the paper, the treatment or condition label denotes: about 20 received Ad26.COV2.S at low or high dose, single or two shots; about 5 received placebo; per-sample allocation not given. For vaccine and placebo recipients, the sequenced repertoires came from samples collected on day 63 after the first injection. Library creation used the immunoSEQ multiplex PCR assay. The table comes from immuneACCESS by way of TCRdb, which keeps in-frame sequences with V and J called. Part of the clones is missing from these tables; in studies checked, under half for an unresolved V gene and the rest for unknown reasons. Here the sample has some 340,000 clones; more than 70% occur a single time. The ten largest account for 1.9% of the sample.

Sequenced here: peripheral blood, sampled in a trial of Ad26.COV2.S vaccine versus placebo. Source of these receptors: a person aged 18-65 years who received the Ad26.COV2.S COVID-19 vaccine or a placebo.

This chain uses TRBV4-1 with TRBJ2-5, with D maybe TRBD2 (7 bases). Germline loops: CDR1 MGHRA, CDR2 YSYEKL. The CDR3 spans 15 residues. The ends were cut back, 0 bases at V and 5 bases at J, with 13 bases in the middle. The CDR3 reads CASSQDRGAGETQYF. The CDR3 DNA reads TGCGCCAGCAGCCAAGATCGGGGGGCGGGGGAGACCCAGTACTTC.

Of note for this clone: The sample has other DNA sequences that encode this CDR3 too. CDR3 coding DNA: TGTGCCAGCAGCGTAACTAGCGGGGGGGCAGGAGATACGCAGTATTTT. Protein sequence: CASSVTSGGAGDTQYF. The chain carries TRBV9 and TRBJ2-3; 13 bases align to TRBD2. Germline V lookup: CDR1 SGDLS, CDR2 YYNGEE. V shed 1 base and J 5 bases; nucleotides not matched to a gene: 4. This CDR3 has 16 amino acids.

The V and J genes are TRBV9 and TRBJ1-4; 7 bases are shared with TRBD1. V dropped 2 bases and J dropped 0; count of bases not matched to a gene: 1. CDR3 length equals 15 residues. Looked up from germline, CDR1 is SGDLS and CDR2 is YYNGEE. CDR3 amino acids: CASSVTGTTNEKLFF. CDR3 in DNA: TGTGCCAGCAGCGTGACAGGGACAACTAATGAAAAACTGTTTTTT.

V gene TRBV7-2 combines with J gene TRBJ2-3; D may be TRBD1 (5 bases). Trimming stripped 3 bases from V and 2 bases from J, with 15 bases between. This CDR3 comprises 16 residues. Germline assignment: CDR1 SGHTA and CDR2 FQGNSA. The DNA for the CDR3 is TGTGCCAGCAGCTTGATGACAGCTGGGGCCACAGATACGCAGTATTTT. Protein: CASSLMTAGATDTQYF.

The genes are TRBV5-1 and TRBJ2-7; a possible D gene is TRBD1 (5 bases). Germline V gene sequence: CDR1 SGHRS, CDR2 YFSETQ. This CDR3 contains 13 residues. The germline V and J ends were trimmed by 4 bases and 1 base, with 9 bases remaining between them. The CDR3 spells CASSPGFSYEQYF. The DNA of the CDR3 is TGCGCCAGCAGCCCAGGGTTTTCCTACGAGCAGTACTTC.

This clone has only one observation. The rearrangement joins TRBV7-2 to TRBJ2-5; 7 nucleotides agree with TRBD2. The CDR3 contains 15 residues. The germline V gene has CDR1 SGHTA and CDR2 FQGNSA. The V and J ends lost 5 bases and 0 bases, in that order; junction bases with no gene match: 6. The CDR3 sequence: CASSPGTTYQETQYF. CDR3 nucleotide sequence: TGTGCCAGCAGCCCCGGGACTACGTACCAAGAGACCCAGTACTTC.

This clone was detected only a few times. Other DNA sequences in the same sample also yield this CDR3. Here the CDR3 reads CASSLTTGSNQPQHF. CDR3 DNA sequence: TGCGCCAGCAGCTTGACGACAGGGTCCAATCAGCCCCAGCATTTT. V usage is TRBV5-1 and J usage is TRBJ1-5; 7 bases are a match to TRBD1. CDR1 and CDR2 from the germline V gene are SGHRS and YFSETQ. The CDR3 is made up of 15 amino acids. J lost 3 bases, V lost 1 base, and 4 bases had no gene match.

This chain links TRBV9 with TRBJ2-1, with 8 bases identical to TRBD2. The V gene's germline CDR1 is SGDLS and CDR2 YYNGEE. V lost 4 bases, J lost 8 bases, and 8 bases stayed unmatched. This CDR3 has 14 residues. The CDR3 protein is CASSSGTRGDEQFF. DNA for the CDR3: TGTGCCAGCAGCTCCGGGACTAGGGGGGATGAGCAGTTCTTC.

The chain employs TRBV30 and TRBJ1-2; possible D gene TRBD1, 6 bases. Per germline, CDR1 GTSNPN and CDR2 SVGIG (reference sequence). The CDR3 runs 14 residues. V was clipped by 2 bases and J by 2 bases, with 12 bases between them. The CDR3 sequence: CAWSPGHLNYGYTF. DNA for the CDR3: TGTGCCTGGAGTCCGGGACACCTCAACTATGGCTACACCTTC.

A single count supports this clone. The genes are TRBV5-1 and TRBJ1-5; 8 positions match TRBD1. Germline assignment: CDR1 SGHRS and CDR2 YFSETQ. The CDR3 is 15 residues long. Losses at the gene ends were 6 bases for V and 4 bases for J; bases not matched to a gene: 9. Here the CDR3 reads CASTPTGDGNQPQHF. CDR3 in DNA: TGCGCCAGCACCCCGACAGGGGATGGAAATCAGCCCCAGCATTTT.

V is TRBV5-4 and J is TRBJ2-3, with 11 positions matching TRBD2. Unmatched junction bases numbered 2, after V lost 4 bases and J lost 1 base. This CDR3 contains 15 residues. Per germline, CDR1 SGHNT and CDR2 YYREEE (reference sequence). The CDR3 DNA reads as TGTGCCAGCAGCCTGGGACTAGCGGGCACAGATACGCAGTATTTT. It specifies CASSLGLAGTDTQYF.

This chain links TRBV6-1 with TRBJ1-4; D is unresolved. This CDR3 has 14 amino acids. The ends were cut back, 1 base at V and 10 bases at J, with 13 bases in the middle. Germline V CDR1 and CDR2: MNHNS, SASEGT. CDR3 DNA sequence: TGTGCCAGCAGTGAAGGATCTAGATCCTCAAAACTGTTTTTT. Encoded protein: CASSEGSRSSKLFF.

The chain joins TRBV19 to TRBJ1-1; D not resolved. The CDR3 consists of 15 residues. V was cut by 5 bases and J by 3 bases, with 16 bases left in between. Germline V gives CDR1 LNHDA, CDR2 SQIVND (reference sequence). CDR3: CASSDGLGGYTEAFF. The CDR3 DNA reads TGTGCCAGTAGTGACGGACTGGGTGGGTACACTGAAGCTTTCTTT. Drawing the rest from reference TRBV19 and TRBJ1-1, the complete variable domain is DGGITQSPKYLFRKEGQNVTLSCEQNLNHDAMYWYRQDPGQGLRLIYYSQIVNDFQKGDIAEGYSVSREKKESFPLTVTSAQKNPTAFYLCASSDGLGGYTEAFFGQGTRLTVV.